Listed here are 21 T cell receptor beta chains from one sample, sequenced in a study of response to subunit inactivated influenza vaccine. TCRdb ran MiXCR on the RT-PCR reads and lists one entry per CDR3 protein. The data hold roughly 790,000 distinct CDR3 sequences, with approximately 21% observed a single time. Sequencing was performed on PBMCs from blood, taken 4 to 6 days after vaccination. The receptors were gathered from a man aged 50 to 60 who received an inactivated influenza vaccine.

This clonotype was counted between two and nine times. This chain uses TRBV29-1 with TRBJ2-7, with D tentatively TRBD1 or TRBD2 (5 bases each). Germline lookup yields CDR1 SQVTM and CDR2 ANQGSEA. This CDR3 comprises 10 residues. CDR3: CSASGSEQYF. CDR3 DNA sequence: TGCAGTGCTTCAGGGAGCGAGCAGTACTTC.

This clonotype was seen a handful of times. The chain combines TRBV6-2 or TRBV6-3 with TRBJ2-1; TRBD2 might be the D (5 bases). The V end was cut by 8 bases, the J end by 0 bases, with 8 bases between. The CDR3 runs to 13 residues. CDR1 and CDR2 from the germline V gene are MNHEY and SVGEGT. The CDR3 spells CASGRLSYNEQFF. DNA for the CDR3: TGTGCCAGCGGGAGACTCTCCTACAATGAGCAGTTCTTC.

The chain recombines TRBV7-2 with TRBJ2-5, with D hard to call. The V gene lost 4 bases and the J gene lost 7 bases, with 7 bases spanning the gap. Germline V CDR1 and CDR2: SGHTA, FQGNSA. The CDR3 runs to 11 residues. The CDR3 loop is CASSSKGTQYF. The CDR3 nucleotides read TGTGCCAGCAGCTCAAAGGGGACCCAGTACTTC.

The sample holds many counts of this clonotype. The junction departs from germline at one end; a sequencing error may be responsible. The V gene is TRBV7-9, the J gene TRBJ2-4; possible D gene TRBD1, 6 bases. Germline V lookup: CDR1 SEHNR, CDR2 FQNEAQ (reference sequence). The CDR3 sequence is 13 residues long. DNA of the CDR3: TGTGCCAGCAGCTTAGATGGGGGCGTTCCTTCACCCTTC. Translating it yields CASSLDGGVPSPF.

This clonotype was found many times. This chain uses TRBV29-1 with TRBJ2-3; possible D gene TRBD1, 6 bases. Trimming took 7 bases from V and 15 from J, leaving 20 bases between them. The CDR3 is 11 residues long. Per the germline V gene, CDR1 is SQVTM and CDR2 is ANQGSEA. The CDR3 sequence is CSAGGDKHSYF. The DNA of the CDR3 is TGCAGCGCTGGGGGCGACAAACATAGTTATTTT.

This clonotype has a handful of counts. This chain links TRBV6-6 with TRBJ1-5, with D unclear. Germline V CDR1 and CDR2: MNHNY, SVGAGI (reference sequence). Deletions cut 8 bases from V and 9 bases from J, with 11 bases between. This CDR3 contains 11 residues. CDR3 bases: TGTGCCAGCCTGGGGTCAGGGCCCCAGCATTTT. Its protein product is CASLGSGPQHF.

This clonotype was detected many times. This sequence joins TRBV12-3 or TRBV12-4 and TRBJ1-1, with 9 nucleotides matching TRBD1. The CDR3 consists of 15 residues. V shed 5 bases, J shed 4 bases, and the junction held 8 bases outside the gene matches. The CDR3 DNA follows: TGTGCCAGCAGTCCGGACGGACAGGGGACCACTGAAGCTTTCTTT. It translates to CASSPDGQGTTEAFF.

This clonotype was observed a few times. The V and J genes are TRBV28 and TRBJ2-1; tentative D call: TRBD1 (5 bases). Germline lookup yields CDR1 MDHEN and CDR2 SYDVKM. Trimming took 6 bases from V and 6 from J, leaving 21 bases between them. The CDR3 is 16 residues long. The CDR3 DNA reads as TGTGCCAGCAGACCCCCCCTGGGGCTAGGCACCAATGAGCAGTTCTTC. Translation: CASRPPLGLGTNEQFF.

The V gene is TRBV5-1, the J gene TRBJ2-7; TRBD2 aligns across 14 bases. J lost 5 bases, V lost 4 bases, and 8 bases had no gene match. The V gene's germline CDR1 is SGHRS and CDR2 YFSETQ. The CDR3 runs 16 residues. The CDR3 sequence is CASSPGRGLAGDEQYF. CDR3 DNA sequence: TGCGCCAGCAGCCCCGGGCGGGGACTAGCGGGAGACGAGCAGTACTTC.

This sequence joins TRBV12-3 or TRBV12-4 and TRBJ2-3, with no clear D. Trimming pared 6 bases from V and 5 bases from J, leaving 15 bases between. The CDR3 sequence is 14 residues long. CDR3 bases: TGTGCCAGCAGGGGCACCCTAGGTCAAGATACGCAGTATTTT. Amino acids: CASRGTLGQDTQYF.

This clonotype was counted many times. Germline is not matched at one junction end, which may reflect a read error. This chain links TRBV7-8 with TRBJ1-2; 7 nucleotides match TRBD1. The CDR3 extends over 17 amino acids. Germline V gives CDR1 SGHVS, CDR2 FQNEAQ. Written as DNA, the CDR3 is TGTGCCAGCAGCTTGTCGCGAAACAGGGGAACAAACTCTGGCTACACCTTC. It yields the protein CASSLSRNRGTNSGYTF.

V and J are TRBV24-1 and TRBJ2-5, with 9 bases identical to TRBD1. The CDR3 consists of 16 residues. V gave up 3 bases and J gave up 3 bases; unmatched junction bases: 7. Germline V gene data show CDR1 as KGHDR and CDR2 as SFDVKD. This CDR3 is CATSDPTGGGEETQYF. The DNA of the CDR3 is TGTGCCACCAGTGATCCCACAGGGGGCGGGGAAGAGACCCAGTACTTC.

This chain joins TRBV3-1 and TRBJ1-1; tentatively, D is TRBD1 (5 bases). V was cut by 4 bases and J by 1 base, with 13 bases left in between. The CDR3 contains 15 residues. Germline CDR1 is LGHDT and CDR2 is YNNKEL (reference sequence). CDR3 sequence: CASSPSGRANTEAFF. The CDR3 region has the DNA TGTGCCAGCAGCCCCTCAGGGAGGGCGAACACTGAAGCTTTCTTT.

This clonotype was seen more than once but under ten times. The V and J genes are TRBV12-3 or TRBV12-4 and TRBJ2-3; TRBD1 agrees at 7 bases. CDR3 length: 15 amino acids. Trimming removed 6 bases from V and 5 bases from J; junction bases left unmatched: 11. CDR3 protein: CASSYDRVILDTQYF. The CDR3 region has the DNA TGTGCCAGCAGCTACGACAGGGTAATCTTAGATACGCAGTATTTT.

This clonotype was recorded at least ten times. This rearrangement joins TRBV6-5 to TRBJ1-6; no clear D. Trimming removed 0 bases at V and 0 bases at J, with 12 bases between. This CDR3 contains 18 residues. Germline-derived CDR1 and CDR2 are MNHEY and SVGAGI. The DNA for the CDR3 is TGTGCCAGCAGTTACTCGACGGCCGGGAGCTCCTATAATTCACCCCTCCACTTT. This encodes CASSYSTAGSSYNSPLHF.

The CDR3 bases are TGTGCCAGCAGCCGAACATCATACTACGAGCAGTACTTC. This encodes CASSRTSYYEQYF. V usage is TRBV7-2 and J usage is TRBJ2-7; unclear D gene. The CDR3 totals 13 residues. Trimming cost V 5 bases and J 3 bases, with 11 bases left between them. In germline, CDR1 is SGHTA, CDR2 FQGNSA.

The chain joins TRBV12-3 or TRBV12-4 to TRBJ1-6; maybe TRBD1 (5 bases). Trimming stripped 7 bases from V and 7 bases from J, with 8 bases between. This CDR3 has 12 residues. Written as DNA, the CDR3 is TGTGCCAGCATCGGGGCAAATTCACCCCTCCACTTT. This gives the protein CASIGANSPLHF.

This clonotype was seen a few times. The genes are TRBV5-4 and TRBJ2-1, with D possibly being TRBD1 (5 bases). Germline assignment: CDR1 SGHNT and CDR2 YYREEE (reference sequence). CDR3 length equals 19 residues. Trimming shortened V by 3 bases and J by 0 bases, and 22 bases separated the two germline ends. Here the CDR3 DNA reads TGTGCCAGCAGCTCCGGAAGGGTTTATGGGGCGAGCTCCTACAATGAGCAGTTCTTC. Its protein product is CASSSGRVYGASSYNEQFF.

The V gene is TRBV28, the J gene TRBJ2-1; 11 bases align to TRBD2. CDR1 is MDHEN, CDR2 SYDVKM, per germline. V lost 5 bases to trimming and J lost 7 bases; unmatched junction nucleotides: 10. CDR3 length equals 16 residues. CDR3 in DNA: TGTGCCAGCAGTCCCCCCGCCCTAGCGGGAGGTAATGAGCAGTTCTTC. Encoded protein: CASSPPALAGGNEQFF.

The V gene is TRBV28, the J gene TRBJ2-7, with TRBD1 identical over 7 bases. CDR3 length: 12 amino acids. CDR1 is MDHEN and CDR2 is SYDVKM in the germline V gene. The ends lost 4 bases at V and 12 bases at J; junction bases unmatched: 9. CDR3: CASSYQTGDLYF. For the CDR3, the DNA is TGTGCCAGCAGTTATCAAACAGGGGATCTGTACTTC.

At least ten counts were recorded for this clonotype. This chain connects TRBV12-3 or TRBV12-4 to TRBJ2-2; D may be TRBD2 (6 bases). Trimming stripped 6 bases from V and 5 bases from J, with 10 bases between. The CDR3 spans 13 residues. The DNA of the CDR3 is TGTGCCAGCAGGGAGGGTCTTACCGGGGAGCTGTTTTTT. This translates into CASREGLTGELFF.